This T cell receptor (beta chain) was captured in a study of beta chain features in type 1 diabetes. Sorting gave populations that all exceeded 95% purity. Study-wide results and caveats: Across all four CD4+ subsets, people with type 1 diabetes showed modestly shorter TCRB CDR3s.

About this clone itself: Its specificity is not known.

The CDR3 sequence is 15 residues long. Germline CDR1 is MGHRA and CDR2 is YSYEKL. V trimming: 5 bases; J trimming: 2 bases; junction bases outside the gene matches: 7. The authors reverse transcribed all of the isolated RNA, so sequencing captured expressed TCRB transcripts. Profiled with immunoSEQ multiplex PCR; TCRdb holds only in-frame clones, not every one. The table includes about 260,000 clones, about a fifth detected once. The TCR comes from a woman aged 40 to 50 with type 1 diabetes. Sequencing was done on a sample of naive CD4+ T cells from blood. J is TRBJ2-5 and V is TRBV4-1; 8 nucleotides align to TRBD2. The CDR3 reads CASSAKTSEQETQYF. The CDR3 DNA follows: TGCGCCAGCAGCGCAAAGACTAGCGAGCAAGAGACCCAGTACTTC.